These 5 T cell receptor beta chains were sequenced from one sample in a study of OX40 agonist ivuxolimab in advanced cancers. Using immunoSEQ multiplex PCR, the repertoire was profiled, and TCRdb retains in-frame clones only, with some absent. The data show some 76,000 clones, around nine tenths seen once. Sequenced here: CD4+ or CD8+ T cells sorted from blood, sampled in a trial of the OX40 agonist ivuxolimab. The source of these receptors is an adult with an advanced solid tumor such as melanoma, head and neck, liver or kidney cancer.

This chain joins TRBV5-1 and TRBJ2-5; D perhaps matches TRBD1 (6 bases). Germline loops: CDR1 SGHRS, CDR2 YFSETQ. This CDR3 contains 16 residues. V lost 2 bases, J lost 1 base, and 15 bases lay in between. For the CDR3, the DNA is TGCGCCAGCAGCTTCTTAGGGGGACAAGCCCAAGAGACCCAGTACTTC. It yields the protein CASSFLGGQAQETQYF.

J is TRBJ2-1 and V is TRBV15; 7 nucleotides align to TRBD2. Germline CDR1 reads LNHNV; CDR2 reads YYDKDF (reference sequence). The length of the CDR3 is 13 residues. Trimming removed 0 bases from V and 13 bases from J; junction bases left unmatched: 6. The CDR3 nucleotides are TGTGCCACCAGCAGAGATCTCACTAGCGAACAGTTCTTC. Residues: CATSRDLTSEQFF. The full variable domain, in which reference TRBV15 and TRBJ2-1 provide the parts outside the CDR3, is DAMVIQNPRYQVTQFGKPVTLSCSQTLNHNVMYWYQQKSSQAPKLLFHYYDKDFNNEADTPDNFQSRRPNTSFCFLDIRSPGLGDTAMYLCATSRDLTSEQFFGPGTRLTVL.

Concerning this clone: Other DNA sequences from this sample encode an identical CDR3 as well. The chain uses TRBV28 and TRBJ1-4; D call uncertain. Germline values: CDR1 MDHEN, CDR2 SYDVKM. The germline V and J ends were trimmed by 3 bases and 9 bases, with 17 bases remaining between them. The CDR3 length is 15 residues. The CDR3 DNA sequence: TGTGCCAGCAGTTTGGTACCGGTGGGTAGTCAAAAACTGTTTTTT. It translates to CASSLVPVGSQKLFF.

The chain is built from TRBV10-3 and TRBJ1-5, with TRBD1 matching 9 bases. The germline CDR1 and CDR2 sequences are ENHRY and SYGVKD. The V segment lost 0 bases and the J segment 2 bases; nucleotides outside the gene matches: 5. This CDR3 contains 17 residues. CDR3 protein: CAISESPTGGGNQPQHF. The CDR3, as DNA: TGTGCCATCAGTGAGTCGCCGACAGGGGGTGGCAATCAGCCCCAGCATTTT.

The chain is built from TRBV5-4 and TRBJ2-2; TRBD2 is a possible D gene (7 bases). The CDR3 loop spans 17 amino acids. Trimming removed 6 bases from V and 4 bases from J, with 22 bases in between. Per the germline V gene, CDR1 is SGHNT and CDR2 is YYREEE (reference sequence). As DNA, the CDR3 is TGTGCCAGCAACCCGGAGGGGGGGCGGGGCGGCACCGGGGAGCTGTTTTTT. Encoded protein: CASNPEGGRGGTGELFF.